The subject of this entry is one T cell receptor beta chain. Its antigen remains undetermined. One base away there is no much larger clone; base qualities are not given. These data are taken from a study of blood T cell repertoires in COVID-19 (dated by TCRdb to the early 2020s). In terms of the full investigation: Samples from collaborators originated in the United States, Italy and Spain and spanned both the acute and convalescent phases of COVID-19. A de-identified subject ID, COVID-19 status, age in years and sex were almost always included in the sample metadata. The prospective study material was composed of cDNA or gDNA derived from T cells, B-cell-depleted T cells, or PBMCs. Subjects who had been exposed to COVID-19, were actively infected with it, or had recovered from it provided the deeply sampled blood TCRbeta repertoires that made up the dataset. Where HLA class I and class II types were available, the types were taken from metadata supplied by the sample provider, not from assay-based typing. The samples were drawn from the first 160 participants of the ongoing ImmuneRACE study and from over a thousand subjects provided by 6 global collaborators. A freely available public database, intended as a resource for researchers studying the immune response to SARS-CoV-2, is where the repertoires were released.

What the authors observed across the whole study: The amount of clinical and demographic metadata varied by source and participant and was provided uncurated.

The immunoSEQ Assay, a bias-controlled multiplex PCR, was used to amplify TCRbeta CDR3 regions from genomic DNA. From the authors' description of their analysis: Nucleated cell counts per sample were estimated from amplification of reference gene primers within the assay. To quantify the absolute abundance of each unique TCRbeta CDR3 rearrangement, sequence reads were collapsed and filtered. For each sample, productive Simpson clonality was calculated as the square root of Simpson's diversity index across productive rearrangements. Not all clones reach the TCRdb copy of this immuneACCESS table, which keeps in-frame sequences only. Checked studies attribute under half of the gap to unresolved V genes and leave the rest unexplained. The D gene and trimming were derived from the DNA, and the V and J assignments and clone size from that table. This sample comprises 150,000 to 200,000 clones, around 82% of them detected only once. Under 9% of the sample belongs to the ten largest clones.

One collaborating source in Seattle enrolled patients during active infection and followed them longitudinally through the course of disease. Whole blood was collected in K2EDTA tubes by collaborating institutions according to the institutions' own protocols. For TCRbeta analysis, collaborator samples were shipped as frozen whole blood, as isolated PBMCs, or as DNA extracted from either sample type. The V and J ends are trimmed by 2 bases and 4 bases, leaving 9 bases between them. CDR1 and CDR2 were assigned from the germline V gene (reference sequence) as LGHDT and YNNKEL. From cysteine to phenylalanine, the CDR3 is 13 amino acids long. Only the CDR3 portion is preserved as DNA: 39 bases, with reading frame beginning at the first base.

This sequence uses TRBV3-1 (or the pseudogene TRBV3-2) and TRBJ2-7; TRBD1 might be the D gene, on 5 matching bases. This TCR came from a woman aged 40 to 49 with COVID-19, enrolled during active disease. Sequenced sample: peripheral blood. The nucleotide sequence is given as TGTGCCAGCAGCCAACAAGGGGCTTACGAGCAGTACTTC. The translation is CASSQQGAYEQYF.